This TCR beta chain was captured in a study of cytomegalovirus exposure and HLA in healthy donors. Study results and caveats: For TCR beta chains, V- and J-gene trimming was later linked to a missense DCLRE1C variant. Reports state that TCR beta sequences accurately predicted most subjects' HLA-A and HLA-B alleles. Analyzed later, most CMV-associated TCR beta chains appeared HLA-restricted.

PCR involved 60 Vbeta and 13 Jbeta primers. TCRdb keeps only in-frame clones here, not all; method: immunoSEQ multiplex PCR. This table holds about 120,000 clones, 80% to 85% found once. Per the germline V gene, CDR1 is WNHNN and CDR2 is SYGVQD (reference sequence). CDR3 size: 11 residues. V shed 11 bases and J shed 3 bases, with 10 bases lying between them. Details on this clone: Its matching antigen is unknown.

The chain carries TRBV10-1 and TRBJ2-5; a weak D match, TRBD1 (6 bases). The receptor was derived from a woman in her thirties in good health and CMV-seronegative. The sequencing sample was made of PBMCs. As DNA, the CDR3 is TGCGCCTGGGGGCTAGAAGAGACCCAGTACTTC. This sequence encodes CAWGLEETQYF.